Sequencing of this TCR beta chain was carried out in a study of blood T cell repertoires in COVID-19. Background on the study: Sources were T cells, B-cell-depleted T cells, or PBMCs; the material itself was cDNA or gDNA.

Germline CDR1 SGHRS, CDR2 YFSETQ. The J segment lost 1 base and the V segment lost 4 bases, leaving 7 bases of the junction unmatched. The CDR3 totals 17 residues. Method: immunoSEQ multiplex PCR; TCRdb's copy keeps in-frame clones and lacks some. The sample includes around 340,000 clones, 83% seen only once; the top ten take approximately 3%. This clone was seen only once. The clonotype comes from a man aged 30 to 39 with active or convalescent COVID-19. The sample comprised peripheral blood. The chain employs TRBV5-1 and TRBJ2-5, with 13 bases that match TRBD2. CDR3 in amino acids: CASSVGTSGDPQETQYF. DNA for the CDR3: TGCGCCAGCAGCGTCGGGACTAGCGGGGACCCCCAAGAGACCCAGTACTTC.